The 27 T cell receptor beta chains in this list originate from one sample, sequenced in a study of T cell repertoires in cytomegalovirus infection. TCRdb redid the calling of the reads with MiXCR, one entry per CDR3 protein. The table records about 180,000 distinct CDR3 sequences, around 15% of them present only once. Sequencing was carried out using PBMCs. The source is a human donor in good health (CMV status not recorded). Some clones in this sample may be carry-over from other donors' samples.

This clonotype was found a few times. The chain has TRBV27 and TRBJ2-7; the D gene is possibly TRBD2 (6 bases). V was clipped by 3 bases and J by 5 bases, with 11 bases between them. Germline loops: CDR1 MNHEY, CDR2 SMNVEV (reference sequence). This CDR3 contains 13 residues. CDR3 protein: CASSFRRGNEQYF. CDR3 coding DNA: TGTGCCAGCAGTTTCAGGAGGGGTAACGAGCAGTACTTC.

This clonotype has only a few counts. This chain joins TRBV15 and TRBJ2-5, with 10 positions matching TRBD1. Germline CDR1 and CDR2: LNHNV and YYDKDF (reference sequence). The CDR3 is 17 residues long. The V and J ends lost 4 bases and 5 bases, in that order; junction bases with no gene match: 13. The CDR3 DNA is TGTGCCACCAGCACTCGCGCCGGGACAGGGGCGTCGGAGACCCAGTACTTC. It is translated as CATSTRAGTGASETQYF.

This clonotype occurred many times. V and J are TRBV28 and TRBJ1-4, with unresolved D. The CDR3 consists of 14 residues. The germline gives CDR1 MDHEN, CDR2 SYDVKM. V was trimmed by 5 bases and J by 0 bases, leaving 7 bases between them. CDR3 protein: CASSSPTTNEKLFF. The CDR3 region has the DNA TGTGCCAGCAGTAGCCCTACAACTAATGAAAAACTGTTTTTT.

Ten or more counts support this clonotype. The gene calls are TRBV28 and TRBJ2-7, with D perhaps being TRBD1 or TRBD2 (5 bases each). The CDR3 spans 15 residues. From germline, CDR1 is MDHEN and CDR2 SYDVKM. With 5 bases removed from V and 3 bases from J, the gap between germline ends came to 17 bases. This CDR3 is CASSAPGRTYYEQYF. In DNA, the CDR3 is TGTGCCAGCAGTGCTCCGGGACGGACTTACTACGAGCAGTACTTC.

This clonotype was picked up many times. This chain links TRBV6-2 or TRBV6-3 with TRBJ2-1, with D possibly matching TRBD1 (6 bases). The germline gives CDR1 MNHEY, CDR2 SVGEGT. The V gene lost 4 bases and the J gene lost 3 bases, with 16 bases spanning the gap. The CDR3 is made up of 16 amino acids. The CDR3: CASSSGYRAFYNEQFF. The CDR3 nucleotides read TGTGCCAGCAGTTCCGGGTACAGGGCCTTCTACAATGAGCAGTTCTTC.

The chain links TRBV9 to TRBJ1-1; D is unresolved. This CDR3 contains 13 residues. The V gene lost 0 bases and the J gene lost 6 bases, with 9 bases spanning the gap. The V gene's germline CDR1 is SGDLS and CDR2 YYNGEE. The CDR3 region is CASSVAGGSEAFF. CDR3 coding DNA: TGTGCCAGCAGCGTAGCTGGCGGCTCTGAAGCTTTCTTT.

This clonotype was detected many times. The chain carries TRBV5-1 and TRBJ1-1; TRBD1 matches at 7 bases. The germline V gene encodes CDR1 SGHRS and CDR2 YFSETQ. The CDR3 runs 16 residues. V shed 1 base and J 1 base; nucleotides not matched to a gene: 7. CDR3 residues: CASSLIPQGGNTEAFF. CDR3 nucleotide sequence: TGCGCCAGCAGCTTGATCCCTCAGGGGGGGAACACTGAAGCTTTCTTT.

The rearrangement uses TRBV12-3 or TRBV12-4 and TRBJ2-5, with D tentatively TRBD1 (8 bases). The V end lost 7 bases, the J end lost 4 bases, and 16 bases lay between the germline ends. There are 14 residues in the CDR3. CDR3 coding DNA: TGTGCCAGCACCCCGACAGGGGAGGGAGAGACCCAGTACTTC. It yields the protein CASTPTGEGETQYF.

The chain is built from TRBV19 and TRBJ2-3; 7 bases are shared with TRBD2. J was trimmed by 5 bases and V by 5 bases; bases with no gene match: 4. This CDR3 has 13 amino acids. Germline CDR1 LNHDA, CDR2 SQIVND (reference sequence). CDR3 sequence (DNA): TGTGCCAGTAGTCCTGCGGGAGAAGATACGCAGTATTTT. It codes for CASSPAGEDTQYF. Supplemented by reference TRBV19 and TRBJ2-3, the full variable domain reads DGGITQSPKYLFRKEGQNVTLSCEQNLNHDAMYWYRQDPGQGLRLIYYSQIVNDFQKGDIAEGYSVSREKKESFPLTVTSAQKNPTAFYLCASSPAGEDTQYFGPGTRLTVL.

As concerns this clonotype: Germline and junction disagree at one end, which may indicate a read error. The chain carries TRBV7-9 and TRBJ2-1; D possibly corresponds to TRBD2 (6 bases). Germline values: CDR1 SEHNR, CDR2 FQNEAQ (reference sequence). This CDR3 is 15 amino acids long. CDR3 nucleotide sequence: TGTGCCAGCAGGTCCGGGACTCAACCCAACAATGAGAAGTTCTTC. Translation gives CASRSGTQPNNEKFF.

There are many counts of this clonotype. V gene TRBV7-2 combines with J gene TRBJ2-7, with 10 bases aligning to TRBD1. Trimming removed 1 base from V and 3 bases from J; junction bases left unmatched: 3. Looked up from germline, CDR1 is SGHTA and CDR2 is FQGNSA. The CDR3 runs to 15 residues. CDR3 protein: CASSLGDRGNYEQYF. The DNA of the CDR3 is TGTGCCAGCAGCTTAGGGGACAGGGGCAACTACGAGCAGTACTTC.

This clonotype was seen a few times. This chain joins TRBV20-1 and TRBJ2-3; D is ambiguous. Germline V gene lookup returns CDR1 DFQATT and CDR2 SNEGSKA (reference sequence). The V gene lost 7 bases and the J gene lost 5 bases, with 19 bases spanning the gap. This CDR3 comprises 14 residues. CDR3 amino acids: CSVRPWQEIDTQYF. The CDR3 region has the DNA TGCAGTGTCCGTCCCTGGCAGGAGATAGATACGCAGTATTTT.

This clonotype was recorded a few times. The CDR3 nucleotides are TGTGCCAGCAGTGAAGGCGCGGGAACTGAAAAACTGTTTTTT. Its protein product is CASSEGAGTEKLFF. The chain couples TRBV2 to TRBJ1-4; D is unclear. CDR1 and CDR2 (germline): SNHLY, FYNNEI. The CDR3 has 14 residues. Deletions cut 1 base from V and 7 bases from J, with 10 bases between.

There are many counts of this clonotype. The chain carries TRBV7-3 and TRBJ1-1, with TRBD1 as a possible D gene (5 bases). The germline V and J ends were trimmed by 2 bases and 0 bases, with 13 bases remaining between them. Germline V CDR1 and CDR2: SGHTA, FQGTGA. The CDR3 extends over 16 amino acids. In DNA, the CDR3 is TGTGCCAGCAGCTTACAGGGAGCGGGGCTGAACACTGAAGCTTTCTTT. Translating it yields CASSLQGAGLNTEAFF.

The V and J genes are TRBV29-1 and TRBJ1-2; the D is unclear. The CDR3 has 13 amino acids. Trimming removed 5 bases at V and 3 bases at J, with 13 bases between. Germline-derived CDR1 and CDR2 are SQVTM and ANQGSEA. The CDR3 DNA reads as TGCAGCGTTCTCCCGGTAACAGACTATGGCTACACCTTC. As protein: CSVLPVTDYGYTF.

This clonotype came up many times. V and J are TRBV24-1 and TRBJ2-3, with TRBD1 identical over 7 bases. V lost 5 bases to trimming and J lost 0 bases; unmatched junction nucleotides: 16. This CDR3 spans 19 amino acids. From germline, CDR1 is KGHDR and CDR2 SFDVKD. CDR3 sequence (DNA): TGTGCCACCAGTGCCCTACTACCGACAGGGATGGGGAGCACAGATACGCAGTATTTT. It yields the protein CATSALLPTGMGSTDTQYF.

This clonotype was seen many times. The chain recombines TRBV7-2 with TRBJ1-5; D call uncertain. The V gene lost 5 bases and the J gene lost 6 bases, with 14 bases spanning the gap. The CDR3 extends over 14 amino acids. The germline V gene has CDR1 SGHTA and CDR2 FQGNSA. In DNA, the CDR3 is TGTGCCAGCAGCCCGGATGGTGGGCGTCAGCCCCAGCATTTT. Translating gives CASSPDGGRQPQHF.

The chain is built from TRBV29-1 and TRBJ2-7; D not resolved. This CDR3 contains 10 residues. With 4 bases removed from V and 5 bases from J, the gap between germline ends came to 6 bases. CDR1 SQVTM and CDR2 ANQGSEA come from the germline V gene. The CDR3 DNA reads as TGCAGCGTTGGAGGCCACGAGCAGTACTTC. Its translation: CSVGGHEQYF.

This clonotype was detected a few times. J is TRBJ2-1 and V is TRBV28, with D possibly matching TRBD2 (6 bases). Trimming pared 2 bases from V and 10 bases from J, leaving 18 bases between. CDR1 and CDR2 (germline): MDHEN, SYDVKM. The CDR3 loop spans 15 amino acids. DNA for the CDR3: TGTGCCAGCAGTTTACGAAAGACTAGGCATGGGGAGCAGTTCTTC. It is translated as CASSLRKTRHGEQFF.

This clonotype was seen a few times. The rearrangement joins TRBV28 to TRBJ2-1, with D uncertain. Germline assignment: CDR1 MDHEN and CDR2 SYDVKM. Trimming pared 3 bases from V and 0 bases from J, leaving 6 bases between. The CDR3 sequence is 14 residues long. The CDR3, as DNA: TGTGCCAGCAGTTTTGACCTCTCCTACAATGAGCAGTTCTTC. Protein: CASSFDLSYNEQFF.

The chain has TRBV12-3 or TRBV12-4 and TRBJ1-1; TRBD1 might be the D (6 bases). The CDR3 has 14 residues. Trimming stripped 6 bases from V and 1 base from J, with 12 bases between. In nucleotides, the CDR3 is TGTGCCAGCAGGATAACGACAGGGAACACTGAAGCTTTCTTT. Protein sequence: CASRITTGNTEAFF.

The rearrangement links TRBV12-3 or TRBV12-4 to TRBJ1-6; TRBD1 agrees at 7 bases. CDR3 length equals 14 residues. Trimming took 4 bases from V and 7 from J; bases not matched to a gene: 4. The CDR3 DNA is TGTGCCAGCAGTTGGGGACAGCGAAATTCACCCCTCCACTTT. Amino acid sequence: CASSWGQRNSPLHF.

This clonotype was counted ten times or more. The gene calls are TRBV28 and TRBJ2-2, with 8 bases that match TRBD2. CDR1 MDHEN and CDR2 SYDVKM come from the germline V gene. The CDR3 spans 17 residues. V shed 2 bases and J 3 bases; nucleotides not matched to a gene: 8. The CDR3 DNA reads TGTGCCAGCAGTTTACAGGGTAGCGGGGTTGACACCGGGGAGCTGTTTTTT. Amino acids: CASSLQGSGVDTGELFF.

This clonotype was detected ten times or more. The chain carries TRBV6-2 or TRBV6-3 and TRBJ2-7; 9 bases are shared with TRBD1. The CDR3 runs to 15 residues. After removal of 6 bases from V and 3 bases from J, the junction contained 9 bases not matched to a gene. CDR1 and CDR2 (germline): MNHEY, SVGEGT. The CDR3 loop reads CASRDTDRGRYEQYF. The CDR3 coding sequence is TGTGCCAGCAGAGATACGGACAGGGGACGCTACGAGCAGTACTTC.

This clonotype was detected ten times or more. The rearrangement links TRBV11-3 to TRBJ2-3; TRBD1 matches 8 bases. CDR3 length equals 14 residues. Unmatched junction bases numbered 6, after V lost 5 bases and J lost 5 bases. CDR1 is SGHNT, CDR2 YENEEA, per germline. CDR3 in DNA: TGTGCCAGCAGCCAAAGGACAGGGCAAGATACGCAGTATTTT. It codes for CASSQRTGQDTQYF.

The table lists this clonotype with many counts. The chain couples TRBV5-1 to TRBJ2-1; 13 positions agree with TRBD2. The CDR3 is made up of 16 amino acids. V lost 3 bases, J lost 6 bases, and 6 bases stayed unmatched. Germline V gene sequence: CDR1 SGHRS, CDR2 YFSETQ. This CDR3 reads CASSYGLAGAINEQFF. CDR3 coding DNA: TGCGCCAGCAGCTATGGACTAGCGGGGGCCATCAATGAGCAGTTCTTC.

This clonotype was picked up many times. The chain couples TRBV20-1 to TRBJ2-7, with D tentatively TRBD2 (6 bases). There are 15 residues in the CDR3. Looked up from germline, CDR1 is DFQATT and CDR2 is SNEGSKA (reference sequence). V lost 3 bases to trimming and J lost 5 bases, with 20 bases between them. The CDR3 here is CSASDFGGAIDEQYF. DNA of the CDR3: TGCAGTGCTAGCGATTTTGGAGGGGCGATCGACGAGCAGTACTTC.